This T cell receptor beta chain was sequenced for a study of identical twins. Study results and limitations: Twins showed weaker excess sharing in their beta out-of-frame sequences.

Carrying unique molecular identifiers, the cDNA also gained a universal primer site through template switching. Using its own MiXCR run on the 5' RACE reads, TCRdb lists one record per CDR3 protein. The table has a few hundred thousand distinct CDR3 sequences, 9% to 15% seen once. About this clonotype itself: Its antigen remains unidentified.

The V and J ends lost 0 bases and 3 bases respectively, with 12 bases between them. Germline CDR1 is DFQATT and CDR2 is SNEGSKA (reference sequence). The CDR3 consists of 14 residues. The same sample was also used in a study of yellow fever vaccine responses in identical twins.

This sequence was found in a woman aged 18-29 years in good health. V is TRBV20-1 and J is TRBJ2-7; D is unclear. The sample was CD8+ T cells sorted from blood. The DNA for the CDR3 is TGCAGTGCTAGAGATCTCGCGCGAGACTACGAGCAGTACTTC. This sequence encodes CSARDLARDYEQYF.